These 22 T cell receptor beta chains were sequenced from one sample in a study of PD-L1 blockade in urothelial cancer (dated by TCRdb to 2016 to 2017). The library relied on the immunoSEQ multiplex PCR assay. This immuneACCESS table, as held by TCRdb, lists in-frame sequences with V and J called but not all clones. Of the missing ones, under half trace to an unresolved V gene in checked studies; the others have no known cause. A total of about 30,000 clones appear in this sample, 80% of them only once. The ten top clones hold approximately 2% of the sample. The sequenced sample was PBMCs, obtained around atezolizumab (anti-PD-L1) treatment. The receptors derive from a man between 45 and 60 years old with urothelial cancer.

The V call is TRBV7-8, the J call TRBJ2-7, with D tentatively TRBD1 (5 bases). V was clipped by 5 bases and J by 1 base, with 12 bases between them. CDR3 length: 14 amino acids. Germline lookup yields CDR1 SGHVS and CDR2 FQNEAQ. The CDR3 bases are TGTGCCAGCAGCCAGACGACAGTTTCCTACGAGCAGTACGTC. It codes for CASSQTTVSYEQYV.

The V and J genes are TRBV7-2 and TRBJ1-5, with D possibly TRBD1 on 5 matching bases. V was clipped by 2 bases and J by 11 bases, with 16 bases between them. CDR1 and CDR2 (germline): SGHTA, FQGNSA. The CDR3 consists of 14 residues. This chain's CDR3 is CASSLIQGVLAQHF. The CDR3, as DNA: TGTGCCAGCAGCTTAATTCAAGGGGTCCTAGCCCAGCATTTT.

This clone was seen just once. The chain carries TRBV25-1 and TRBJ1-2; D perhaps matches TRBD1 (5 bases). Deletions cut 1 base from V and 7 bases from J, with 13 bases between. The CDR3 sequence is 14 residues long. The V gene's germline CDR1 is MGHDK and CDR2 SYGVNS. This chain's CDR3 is CASSESWAGPGYTF. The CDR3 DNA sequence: TGTGCCAGCAGTGAATCCTGGGCAGGGCCTGGCTACACCTTC.

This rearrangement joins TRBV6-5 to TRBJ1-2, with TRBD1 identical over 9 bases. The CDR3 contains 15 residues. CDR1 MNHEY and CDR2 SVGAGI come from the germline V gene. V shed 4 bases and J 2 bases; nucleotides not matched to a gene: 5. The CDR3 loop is CASSLGTGLNYGYTF. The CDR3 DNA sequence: TGTGCCAGCAGTTTGGGGACAGGGCTCAACTATGGCTACACCTTC.

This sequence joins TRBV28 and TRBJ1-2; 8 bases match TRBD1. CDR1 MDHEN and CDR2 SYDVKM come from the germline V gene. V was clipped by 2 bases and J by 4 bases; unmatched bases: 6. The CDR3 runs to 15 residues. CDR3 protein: CASSLAGQEIYGYTF. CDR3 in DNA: TGTGCCAGCAGTTTAGCGGGACAGGAGATCTATGGCTACACCTTC.

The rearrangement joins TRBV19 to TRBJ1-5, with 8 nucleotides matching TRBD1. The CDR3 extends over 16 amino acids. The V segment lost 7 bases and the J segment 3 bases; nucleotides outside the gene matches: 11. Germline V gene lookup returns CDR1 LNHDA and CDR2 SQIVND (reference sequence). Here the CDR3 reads CASTPIGTGNNQPQHF. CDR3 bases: TGTGCCAGTACCCCAATCGGGACAGGAAACAATCAGCCCCAGCATTTT.

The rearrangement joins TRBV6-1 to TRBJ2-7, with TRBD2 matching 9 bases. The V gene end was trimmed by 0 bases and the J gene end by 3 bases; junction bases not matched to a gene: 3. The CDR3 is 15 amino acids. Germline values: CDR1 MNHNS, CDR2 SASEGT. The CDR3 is CASSEAGTSFYEQYF. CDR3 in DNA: TGTGCCAGCAGTGAAGCCGGGACTAGCTTCTACGAGCAGTACTTC.

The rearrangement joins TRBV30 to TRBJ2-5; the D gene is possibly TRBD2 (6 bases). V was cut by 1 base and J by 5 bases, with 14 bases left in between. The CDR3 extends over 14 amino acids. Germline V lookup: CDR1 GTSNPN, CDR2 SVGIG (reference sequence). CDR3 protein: CAWSGGLPRETQYF. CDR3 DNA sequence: TGTGCCTGGAGTGGGGGACTTCCGCGGGAGACCCAGTACTTC.

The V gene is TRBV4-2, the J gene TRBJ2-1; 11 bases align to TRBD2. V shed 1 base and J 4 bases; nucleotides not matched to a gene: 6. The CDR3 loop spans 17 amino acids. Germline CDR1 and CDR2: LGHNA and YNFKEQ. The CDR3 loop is CASSQGPGTSGYNEQFF. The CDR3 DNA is TGTGCCAGCAGCCAAGGGCCCGGGACTAGCGGTTACAATGAGCAGTTCTTC.

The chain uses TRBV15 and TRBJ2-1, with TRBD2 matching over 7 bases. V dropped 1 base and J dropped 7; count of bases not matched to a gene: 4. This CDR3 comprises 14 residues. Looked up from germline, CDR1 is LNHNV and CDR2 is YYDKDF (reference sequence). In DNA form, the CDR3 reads TGTGCCACCAGCAGAGGGGGACTACAGAATGAGCAGTTCTTC. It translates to CATSRGGLQNEQFF.

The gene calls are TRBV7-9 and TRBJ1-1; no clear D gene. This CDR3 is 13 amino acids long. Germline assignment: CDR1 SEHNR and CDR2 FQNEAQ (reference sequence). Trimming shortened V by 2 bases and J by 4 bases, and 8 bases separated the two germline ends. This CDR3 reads CASSLPSSTEAFF. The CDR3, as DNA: TGTGCCAGCAGCTTACCCTCGTCCACTGAAGCTTTCTTT.

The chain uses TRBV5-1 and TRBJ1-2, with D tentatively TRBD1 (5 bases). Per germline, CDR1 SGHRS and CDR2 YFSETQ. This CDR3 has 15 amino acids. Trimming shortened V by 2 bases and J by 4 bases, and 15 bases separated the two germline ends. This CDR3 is CASSLGLGASYGYTF. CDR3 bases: TGCGCCAGCAGCTTAGGGTTAGGGGCAAGCTATGGCTACACCTTC.

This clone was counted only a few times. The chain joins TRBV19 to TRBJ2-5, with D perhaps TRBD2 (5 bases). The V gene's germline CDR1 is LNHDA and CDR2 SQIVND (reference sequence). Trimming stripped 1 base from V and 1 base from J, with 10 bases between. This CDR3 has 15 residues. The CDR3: CASSIASGIQETQYF. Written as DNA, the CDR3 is TGTGCCAGTAGTATAGCGTCGGGAATCCAAGAGACCCAGTACTTC.

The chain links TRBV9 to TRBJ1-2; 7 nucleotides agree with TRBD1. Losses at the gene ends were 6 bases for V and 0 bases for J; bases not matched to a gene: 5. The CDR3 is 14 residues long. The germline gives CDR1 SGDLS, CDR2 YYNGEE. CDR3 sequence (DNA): TGTGCCAGCAAACCTGGACAGGCTAACTATGGCTACACCTTC. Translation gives CASKPGQANYGYTF.

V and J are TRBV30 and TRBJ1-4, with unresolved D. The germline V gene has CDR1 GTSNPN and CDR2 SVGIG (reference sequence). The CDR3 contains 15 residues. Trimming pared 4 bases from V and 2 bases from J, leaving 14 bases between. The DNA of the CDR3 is TGTGCCTGGACCGGCGGGATTGGTACTAATGAAAAACTGTTTTTT. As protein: CAWTGGIGTNEKLFF.

CDR3 in DNA: TGTGCCACCAGCACTAGACAGACAGGGGGAAGTGGCTACACCTTC. It codes for CATSTRQTGGSGYTF. The chain carries TRBV15 and TRBJ1-2; 9 bases are a match to TRBD1. Germline V lookup: CDR1 LNHNV, CDR2 YYDKDF (reference sequence). With V trimmed by 4 bases and J by 7 bases, 10 bases remained unmatched. CDR3 length: 15 residues.

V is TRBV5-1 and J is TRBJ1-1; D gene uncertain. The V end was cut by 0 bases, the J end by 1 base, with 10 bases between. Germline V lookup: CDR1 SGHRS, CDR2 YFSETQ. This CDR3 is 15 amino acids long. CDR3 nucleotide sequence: TGCGCCAGCAGCTTGGCGTACAGCCCGAACACTGAAGCTTTCTTT. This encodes CASSLAYSPNTEAFF.

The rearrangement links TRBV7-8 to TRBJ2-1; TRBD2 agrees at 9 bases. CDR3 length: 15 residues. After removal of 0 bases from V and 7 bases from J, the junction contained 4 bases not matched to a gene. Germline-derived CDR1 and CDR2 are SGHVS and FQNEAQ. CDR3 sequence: CASSLAVLAGNEQFF. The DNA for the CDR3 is TGTGCCAGCAGCTTAGCGGTTCTAGCGGGGAATGAGCAGTTCTTC.

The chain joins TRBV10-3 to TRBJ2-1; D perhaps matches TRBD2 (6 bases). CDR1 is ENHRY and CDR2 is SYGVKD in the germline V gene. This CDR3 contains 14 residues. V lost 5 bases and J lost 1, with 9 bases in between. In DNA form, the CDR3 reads TGTGCCATCAGTCTAGCGCAATCCTACAATGAGCAGTTCTTC. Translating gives CAISLAQSYNEQFF.

In nucleotides, the CDR3 is TGTGCCAGCAGTGTCCCGACACGACTAGCGGGGAGCGGGGAGCTGTTTTTT. Amino acid sequence: CASSVPTRLAGSGELFF. V gene TRBV2 combines with J gene TRBJ2-2, with TRBD2 matching 11 bases. V was clipped by 4 bases and J by 7 bases; unmatched bases: 11. CDR1 is SNHLY and CDR2 is FYNNEI in the germline V gene. The CDR3 runs 17 residues.

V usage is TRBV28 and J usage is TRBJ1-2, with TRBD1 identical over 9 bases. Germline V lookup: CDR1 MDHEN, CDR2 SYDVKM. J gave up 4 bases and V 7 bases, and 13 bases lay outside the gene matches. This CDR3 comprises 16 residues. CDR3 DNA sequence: TGTGCCAGCATGGAAACAGGGGGCGATCCCCGCTATGGCTACACCTTC. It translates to CASMETGGDPRYGYTF.

The CDR3 nucleotides read TGCGCCAGCAGCTTGAGAAACGAGAGGTCCACTGAAGCTTTCTTT. As protein: CASSLRNERSTEAFF. The chain couples TRBV5-1 to TRBJ1-1; the D is unclear. The V gene lost 1 base and the J gene lost 4 bases, with 14 bases spanning the gap. The germline V gene encodes CDR1 SGHRS and CDR2 YFSETQ. The CDR3 consists of 15 residues.